The sequence of this TCR beta chain was determined in a study of beta chain features in type 1 diabetes. Study-wide results and limits: In type 1 diabetes patients, VDJ junctions had fewer insertions; deletions at these junctions were more frequent.

On this clone: As yet, its antigen is unknown. At one end, the junction sequence differs from germline, possibly due to a read error.

Sequencing targeted expressed TCRB transcripts, as all isolated RNA had been reverse transcribed. The protocol was immunoSEQ multiplex PCR, while the TCRdb copy is restricted to in-frame clones and leaves out a portion. The repertoire holds 350,000 to 400,000 clones, roughly 16% seen once, with roughly 0.019% in the top ten. CDR3 size: 16 residues. CDR1 and CDR2 from the germline V gene are MNHNS and SASEGT. The sequenced sample was naive CD4+ T cells from blood. This TCR was recovered from a woman under 30 in good health. The chain couples TRBV6-1 to TRBJ2-2, with D unresolved. The CDR3 nucleotides read TGTGCCAGCAGCGAAGATAGACTCCTGAACACCGGGGAGCTGTTTTTT. It specifies CASSEDRLLNTGELFF.